This entry lists 30 T cell receptor beta chains sequenced from one sample in a study of memory CD4+ T cells and cytomegalovirus serostatus. Single viable CD3+CD4+CD8-CD45RO+ cells were sorted as the memory CD4+ T cells. Repertoires were generated with immunoSEQ multiplex PCR, while TCRdb's copy carries only in-frame clones and drops some. The sample yields approximately 50,000 clones, roughly three quarters seen once. Sequencing used memory CD4+ T cells from blood. The receptors originated from an adult in good health and CMV-seronegative.

This chain links TRBV14 with TRBJ2-5; D uncertain. This CDR3 spans 14 amino acids. V was cut by 4 bases and J by 2 bases, with 11 bases left in between. The germline CDR1 and CDR2 sequences are SGHDN and FVKESK. The CDR3 spells CASSPRMVQETQYF. The CDR3 nucleotides read TGTGCCAGCAGCCCCCGAATGGTACAAGAGACCCAGTACTTC. The variable domain in full, with the rest retrieved from reference TRBV14 and TRBJ2-5, is EAGVTQFPSHSVIEKGQTVTLRCDPISGHDNLYWYRRVMGKEIKFLLHFVKESKQDESGMPNNRFLAERTGGTYSTLKVQPAELEDSGVYFCASSPRMVQETQYFGPGTRLLVL.

The gene calls are TRBV5-5 and TRBJ2-5, with D perhaps TRBD2 (6 bases). V lost 5 bases and J lost 5, with 13 bases in between. The germline V gene has CDR1 SGHKS and CDR2 YYEKEE (reference sequence). The CDR3 contains 13 residues. CDR3: CASRLTGGETQYF. CDR3 DNA sequence: TGTGCCAGCAGGTTGACTGGGGGGGAGACCCAGTACTTC.

The CDR3 loop is CASSVDPRGVDNEQFF. In nucleotides, the CDR3 is TGTGCCAGCAGCGTAGATCCGAGGGGGGTGGACAATGAGCAGTTCTTC. The chain couples TRBV9 to TRBJ2-1; tentatively, D is TRBD1 or TRBD2 (6 bases each). V dropped 0 bases and J dropped 5 bases, with 15 bases sitting between them. The CDR3 totals 16 residues. The germline gives CDR1 SGDLS, CDR2 YYNGEE.

This clone was seen only a few times. The V gene is TRBV29-1, the J gene TRBJ2-5, with no clear D. This CDR3 is 15 amino acids long. CDR1 SQVTM and CDR2 ANQGSEA come from the germline V gene. The germline V and J ends were trimmed by 0 bases and 9 bases, with 20 bases remaining between them. CDR3 loop: CSVEDGLIGLLAQYF. DNA of the CDR3: TGCAGCGTTGAAGATGGGCTGATAGGGCTCTTGGCCCAGTACTTC. Variable domain in full (rest from reference TRBV29-1 and TRBJ2-5): SAVISQKPSRDICQRGTSLTIQCQVDSQVTMMFWYRQQPGQSLTLIATANQGSEATYESGFVIDKFPISRPNLTFSTLTVSNMSPEDSSIYLCSVEDGLIGLLAQYFGPGTRLLVL.

V gene TRBV28 combines with J gene TRBJ2-2; TRBD2 aligns across 10 bases. Germline CDR1 and CDR2: MDHEN and SYDVKM. This CDR3 is 15 amino acids long. With V trimmed by 5 bases and J by 7 bases, 7 bases remained unmatched. CDR3: CASSPHGLAVGELFF. The CDR3 DNA sequence: TGTGCCAGCAGTCCCCACGGACTAGCGGTCGGGGAGCTGTTTTTT.

The V and J genes are TRBV7-9 and TRBJ1-1, with TRBD1 matching 9 bases. Trimming took 5 bases from V and 5 from J; bases not matched to a gene: 9. CDR3 length: 15 amino acids. The germline V gene encodes CDR1 SEHNR and CDR2 FQNEAQ (reference sequence). The CDR3 spells CASSHRDRVRTEAFF. The CDR3 DNA sequence: TGTGCCAGCAGCCACAGGGACAGGGTGAGGACTGAAGCTTTCTTT.

This clone has more than one count but fewer than ten. The sample holds other DNA sequences that translate to the same CDR3. The chain links TRBV27 to TRBJ1-1; no clear D gene. The ends were cut back, 6 bases at V and 1 base at J, with 9 bases in the middle. CDR1 MNHEY and CDR2 SMNVEV come from the germline V gene (reference sequence). The CDR3 spans 13 residues. The CDR3 loop reads CASSYRRNTEAFF. The CDR3, as DNA: TGTGCCAGCAGCTATCGGCGGAACACTGAAGCTTTCTTT.

The chain links TRBV27 to TRBJ2-1, with D tentatively TRBD2 (5 bases). This CDR3 contains 15 residues. Germline V gives CDR1 MNHEY, CDR2 SMNVEV (reference sequence). The V end was cut by 4 bases, the J end by 10 bases, with 20 bases between. The chain's CDR3 is CASSSPGTILREQFF. The CDR3 DNA sequence: TGTGCCAGCAGTTCACCGGGAACGATCCTACGAGAGCAGTTCTTC.

V usage is TRBV7-3 and J usage is TRBJ2-1; D call uncertain. The V gene's germline CDR1 is SGHTA and CDR2 FQGTGA. Trimming cost V 4 bases and J 0 bases, with 13 bases left between them. This CDR3 contains 16 residues. CDR3 region: CASSSDKMGSYNEQFF. As DNA, the CDR3 is TGTGCCAGCAGCTCCGACAAAATGGGCTCCTACAATGAGCAGTTCTTC.

This clone was recorded once. The rearrangement uses TRBV1 and TRBJ2-7; TRBD1, the table's D call, lacks a check against the DNA. TRBV1 is recorded as a pseudogene. The CDR3 has 19 amino acids. This CDR3 is CTSSHPLALGGLSSYEQYF. The CDR3 region has the DNA TGCACCAGCAGCCACCCATTAGCTTTAGGGGGCCTAAGCTCCTACGAGCAGTACTTC.

This clone was counted a single time. The chain links TRBV7-2 to TRBJ1-2; D gene uncertain. The CDR3 is 13 amino acids. V was clipped by 5 bases and J by 6 bases, with 13 bases between them. CDR1 is SGHTA and CDR2 is FQGNSA in the germline V gene. This chain's CDR3 is CASSPHRDNGYTF. The CDR3 region has the DNA TGTGCCAGCAGCCCCCACCGGGATAATGGCTACACCTTC.

The gene calls are TRBV12-5 and TRBJ2-7; TRBD1 or TRBD2 may be the D gene (5 bases each). The germline V gene has CDR1 LGHNT and CDR2 FRNRAP. V lost 3 bases, J lost 2 bases, and 20 bases lay in between. The CDR3 is 17 amino acids. In DNA, the CDR3 is TGTGCTAGTGGTTTTACAGGCTTGGGTAGCGCAGCCTACGAGCAGTACTTC. It codes for CASGFTGLGSAAYEQYF.

V gene TRBV25-1 combines with J gene TRBJ2-3, with TRBD2 matching over 7 bases. This CDR3 region has 11 residues. The junction had 2 bases not matched to a gene; V was cut back by 8 bases and J by 6 bases. Germline lookup yields CDR1 MGHDK and CDR2 SYGVNS. DNA of the CDR3: TGTGCCAGCGGGAGGGCCGATACGCAGTATTTT. Protein sequence: CASGRADTQYF. Full variable domain (missing parts from reference TRBV25-1 and TRBJ2-3): EADIYQTPRYLVIGTGKKITLECSQTMGHDKMYWYQQDPGMELHLIHYSYGVNSTEKGDLSSESTVSRIRTEHFPLTLESARPSHTSQYLCASGRADTQYFGPGTRLTVL.

The chain employs TRBV11-2 and TRBJ2-3; D ambiguous. Germline V gene sequence: CDR1 SGHAT, CDR2 FQNNGV. The CDR3 spans 15 residues. V lost 6 bases and J 2 bases, leaving 15 bases between the germline ends. DNA for the CDR3: TGTGCCAGCAGTTACCACAACCAGTTCACAGATACGCAGTATTTT. Amino acids: CASSYHNQFTDTQYF.

The V gene is TRBV9, the J gene TRBJ2-7; 9 bases fit TRBD1. Trimming took 4 bases from V and 6 from J; bases not matched to a gene: 5. This CDR3 has 13 residues. Germline-derived CDR1 and CDR2 are SGDLS and YYNGEE. CDR3 sequence (DNA): TGTGCCAGCAGCTTTCGACAGGGGGGCGAGCAGTACTTC. It specifies CASSFRQGGEQYF.

In its sample, this clone was seen once. V gene TRBV6-1 combines with J gene TRBJ1-2, with no clear D. Germline CDR1 reads MNHNS; CDR2 reads SASEGT. This CDR3 is built from 15 residues. V lost 4 bases, J lost 6 bases, and 18 bases lay in between. CDR3 sequence reads: CASSALGFTVNGYTF. The CDR3 DNA reads TGTGCCAGCAGTGCGTTAGGGTTTACCGTGAATGGCTACACCTTC.

This rearrangement joins TRBV7-6 to TRBJ2-1; 8 nucleotides line up with TRBD1. The CDR3 extends over 16 amino acids. After removal of 5 bases from V and 0 bases from J, the junction contained 6 bases not matched to a gene. Germline V gene data show CDR1 as SGHVS and CDR2 as FNYEAQ. CDR3 DNA: TGTGCCAGCAGCATTAGGACAGGGAGCTCCTACAATGAGCAGTTCTTC. This encodes CASSIRTGSSYNEQFF.

As DNA, the CDR3 is TGTGCCAGCAGCACGGAGAAGGCCCCACTGTTTTTT. Its translation is CASSTEKAPLFF. The chain has TRBV28 and TRBJ1-4; D uncertain. The V gene's germline CDR1 is MDHEN and CDR2 SYDVKM. The CDR3 is 12 amino acids. Trimming cost V 6 bases and J 13 bases, with 15 bases left between them.

This clone is a singleton in its sample. The chain couples TRBV4-1 to TRBJ1-2; D ambiguous. Germline loops: CDR1 MGHRA, CDR2 YSYEKL. The CDR3 extends over 13 amino acids. V lost 0 bases and J 3 bases, leaving 5 bases between the germline ends. CDR3: CASSQEIHYGYTF. CDR3 bases: TGCGCCAGCAGCCAAGAAATCCACTATGGCTACACCTTC.

This clone was detected once. The chain joins TRBV5-4 to TRBJ2-7; TRBD2 aligns across 7 bases. Germline V gene sequence: CDR1 SGHNT, CDR2 YYREEE (reference sequence). This CDR3 contains 16 residues. V was pared by 2 bases and J by 4 bases, with 12 bases of the junction left unmatched. The CDR3 nucleotides are TGTGCCAGCAGCTTCGGCGGGAGCCGGTCGCAGTACGAGCAGTACTTC. Its translation: CASSFGGSRSQYEQYF.

This chain connects TRBV23-1 to TRBJ2-6; no clear D. TRBV23-1 qualifies as an ORF whose function is uncertain. V lost 5 bases to trimming and J lost 9 bases, with 26 bases between them. The CDR3 is 18 residues long. The CDR3, as DNA: TGCGCCAGCAGTGTGTTTCTGCTCGCAACAAAGTCGGGCAACGTCCTGACTTTC. Amino acid sequence: CASSVFLLATKSGNVLTF.

This clone was counted only a few times. The rearrangement links TRBV6-5 to TRBJ1-1; 8 nucleotides match TRBD1. Germline lookup yields CDR1 MNHEY and CDR2 SVGAGI. The CDR3 covers 16 residues. With 2 bases clipped from V and 3 bases from J, the junction kept 8 bases outside the gene matches. The CDR3 coding sequence is TGTGCCAGCAGTTACAGCGGACAGGGTAGGGACACTGAAGCTTTCTTT. This translates into CASSYSGQGRDTEAFF.

This clone occurred a few times. This sequence joins TRBV10-3 and TRBJ2-3; 8 bases are a match to TRBD1. Looked up from germline, CDR1 is ENHRY and CDR2 is SYGVKD. This CDR3 spans 16 amino acids. Trimming removed 4 bases from V and 0 bases from J; junction bases left unmatched: 6. The CDR3, as DNA: TGTGCCATCAGTGGGGCCGGGACAGGTAGCACAGATACGCAGTATTTT. As protein: CAISGAGTGSTDTQYF.

The table lists this clone with a few counts. V usage is TRBV11-1 and J usage is TRBJ2-1, with D unclear. The CDR3 length is 17 residues. V lost 5 bases, J lost 3 bases, and 20 bases lay in between. The germline CDR1 and CDR2 sequences are SGHAT and FQDESV (reference sequence). The CDR3 nucleotides are TGTGCCAGCAGCGTAAGTAAACAGCTTTGGTACTACAATGAGCAGTTCTTC. It specifies CASSVSKQLWYYNEQFF.

This rearrangement joins TRBV27 to TRBJ2-3; 7 bases are shared with TRBD2. Germline CDR1 reads MNHEY; CDR2 reads SMNVEV (reference sequence). The CDR3 covers 16 residues. V was clipped by 4 bases and J by 5 bases; unmatched bases: 12. This chain's CDR3 is CASSSGLGGPQDTQYF. Written as DNA, the CDR3 is TGTGCCAGCAGTTCCGGACTAGGAGGCCCCCAAGATACGCAGTATTTT.

The V call is TRBV28, the J call TRBJ1-2; 7 bases agree with TRBD1. Germline lookup yields CDR1 MDHEN and CDR2 SYDVKM. The V segment lost 5 bases and the J segment 10 bases; nucleotides outside the gene matches: 7. This CDR3 is 12 amino acids long. CDR3 loop: CASSGDRWDYTF. CDR3 in DNA: TGTGCCAGCAGTGGGGACAGATGGGACTACACCTTC.

This clone came up a few times. This chain joins TRBV27 and TRBJ2-3; 8 nucleotides line up with TRBD2. The V gene end was trimmed by 5 bases and the J gene end by 1 base; junction bases not matched to a gene: 5. Per germline, CDR1 MNHEY and CDR2 SMNVEV (reference sequence). The CDR3 consists of 15 residues. The CDR3 loop is CASSLTSGGTDTQYF. DNA of the CDR3: TGTGCCAGCAGTCTTACTAGCGGAGGCACAGATACGCAGTATTTT.

This clone was detected a few times. The chain carries TRBV5-4 and TRBJ1-5, with D unresolved. The CDR3 length is 13 residues. Germline CDR1 SGHNT, CDR2 YYREEE (reference sequence). V lost 0 bases and J 3 bases, leaving 4 bases between the germline ends. CDR3 in amino acids: CASSLGYNQPQHF. The CDR3 bases are TGTGCCAGCAGCTTGGGCTACAATCAGCCCCAGCATTTT.

The genes are TRBV27 and TRBJ2-7; unclear D gene. V was clipped by 7 bases and J by 4 bases, with 20 bases between them. This CDR3 is built from 15 residues. Per the germline V gene, CDR1 is MNHEY and CDR2 is SMNVEV (reference sequence). CDR3 in amino acids: CASIKGPGPEYEQYF. For the CDR3, the DNA is TGTGCCAGCATAAAAGGACCTGGGCCGGAGTACGAGCAGTACTTC.

This clone appeared a single time. The chain carries TRBV7-3 and TRBJ2-1; 9 nucleotides match TRBD2. Germline values: CDR1 SGHTA, CDR2 FQGTGA. Unmatched junction bases numbered 11, after V lost 1 base and J lost 10 bases. The CDR3 spans 16 residues. DNA for the CDR3: TGTGCCAGCAGCTTAAGCGCGGGAGGGATTGGTGGCGAGCAGTTCTTC. Its protein product is CASSLSAGGIGGEQFF.